What follows are 24 T cell receptor beta chains derived from one specimen sequenced in a study of regulatory T cells in long-lasting Graves disease. Time point indicated: newly diagnosed GD, antithyroid drugs for less than 3 months. The TCR library was prepared using RNA isolated from PBMCs. Researchers made TCR beta libraries by using iRepertoire HTBI primers and running Arm-PCR on CDR3 regions. TCRdb reanalysed the multiplex PCR reads using MiXCR and keeps one entry per CDR3 protein. The sample holds hundreds of thousands of distinct CDR3 sequences, approximately 15% seen once. The sample also formed part of further work on T cells in Graves' hyperthyroidism and ophthalmopathy.

The material sequenced was peripheral blood mononuclear cells (PBMCs), taken at new diagnosis, from a patient treated with antithyroid drugs. The receptor source for this set is a woman in her thirties with Graves disease.

This clonotype has at least ten counts. The chain employs TRBV6-5 and TRBJ1-5, with unresolved D. There are 19 residues in the CDR3. Trimming cost V 0 bases and J 0 bases, with 18 bases left between them. Per the germline V gene, CDR1 is MNHEY and CDR2 is SVGAGI. The CDR3 region is CASSYSMVSSEPSNQPQHF. CDR3 coding DNA: TGTGCCAGCAGTTACTCGATGGTTTCAAGCGAGCCTAGCAATCAGCCCCAGCATTTT.

The rearrangement joins TRBV18 to TRBJ2-1; D might be TRBD1 (7 bases). Between the trimmed V and J ends, which lost 3 bases and 5 bases, there was a span of 17 bases. There are 16 residues in the CDR3. From germline, CDR1 is KGHSH and CDR2 LQKENI. DNA of the CDR3: TGTGCCAGCTCACCGCCCGGGGGACAGAGAGACAATGAGCAGTTCTTC. It translates to CASSPPGGQRDNEQFF.

This clonotype was detected ten times or more. The gene calls are TRBV29-1 and TRBJ1-1; a possible D gene is TRBD1 (5 bases). This CDR3 is 14 amino acids long. Germline assignment: CDR1 SQVTM and CDR2 ANQGSEA. Deletions cut 4 bases from V and 6 bases from J, with 18 bases between. The CDR3 region is CSVVITAGRAEAFF. CDR3 in DNA: TGCAGCGTTGTCATCACGGCAGGGAGGGCTGAAGCTTTCTTT.

V is TRBV10-2 and J is TRBJ2-5; D may be TRBD1 (5 bases). The CDR3 loop spans 16 amino acids. CDR1 is WSHSY, CDR2 SAAADI, per germline. Trimming left V 6 bases short and J 5 bases short, with 22 bases between. The CDR3 spells CASRGSVTVLSETQYF. CDR3 nucleotide sequence: TGCGCCAGCAGGGGTTCCGTGACAGTTTTGAGTGAGACCCAGTACTTC.

As regards this clonotype: Given a far larger clone just one base away, this is likely a sequencing read error. The V call is TRBV6-1, the J call TRBJ2-1; 7 bases match TRBD1. V trimming: 6 bases; J trimming: 10 bases; junction bases outside the gene matches: 12. The CDR3 is 14 amino acids. Germline V CDR1 and CDR2: MNHNS, SASEGT. CDR3 sequence (DNA): TGTGCCAGCAGCTCCCAGGGGGAGTCCTACGAGCAGTTCTTC. Amino acid sequence: CASSSQGESYEQFF.

This clonotype showed up many times. The gene calls are TRBV6-8 and TRBJ1-2, with D possibly TRBD1 on 6 matching bases. With 8 bases removed from V and 1 base from J, the gap between germline ends came to 20 bases. There are 16 residues in the CDR3. Germline lookup yields CDR1 MNHGY and CDR2 SAAAGT. In nucleotides, the CDR3 is TGTGCCAGCGGGCGACAGGCGCTCGGGCTTAACTATGGCTACACCTTC. Amino acid sequence: CASGRQALGLNYGYTF.

In this sample, this clonotype turned up a few times. The chain carries TRBV7-3 and TRBJ2-1; tentative D call: TRBD1 (6 bases). This CDR3 spans 17 amino acids. CDR1 SGHTA and CDR2 FQGTGA come from the germline V gene. Trimming cost V 4 bases and J 4 bases, with 20 bases left between them. The CDR3 sequence: CASSSNTGLHTYNEQFF. Written as DNA, the CDR3 is TGTGCCAGCAGCTCGAATACAGGGCTACATACTTACAATGAGCAGTTCTTC.

This clonotype was counted between two and nine times. V is TRBV20-1 and J is TRBJ1-2, with D possibly matching TRBD1 (6 bases). The germline V and J ends were trimmed by 3 bases and 2 bases, with 13 bases remaining between them. This CDR3 is built from 14 residues. Germline assignment: CDR1 DFQATT and CDR2 SNEGSKA (reference sequence). The CDR3 sequence is CSASEPDSNYGYTF. For the CDR3, the DNA is TGCAGTGCTAGTGAACCGGACAGCAACTATGGCTACACCTTC.

This clonotype has at least ten counts. This chain links TRBV14 with TRBJ2-3, with unresolved D. The CDR3 has 14 residues. Germline V gene lookup returns CDR1 SGHDN and CDR2 FVKESK. V lost 0 bases and J lost 3, with 7 bases in between. The CDR3 bases are TGTGCCAGCAGCCAAGATGTGACTACAGATACGCAGTATTTT. This translates into CASSQDVTTDTQYF.

The V and J genes are TRBV29-1 and TRBJ2-7; a weak D match, TRBD1 (6 bases). The germline V gene has CDR1 SQVTM and CDR2 ANQGSEA. Deletions cut 6 bases from V and 4 bases from J, with 19 bases between. This CDR3 has 14 amino acids. The DNA of the CDR3 is TGCAGCGTACCCGTACCTTACAGGGCGTACGAGCAGTACTTC. Its protein is CSVPVPYRAYEQYF.

This clonotype was counted many times. The rearrangement uses TRBV6-2 or TRBV6-3 and TRBJ1-2, with 7 bases fitting TRBD1. Losses at the gene ends were 5 bases for V and 4 bases for J; bases not matched to a gene: 7. The CDR3 length is 14 residues. Germline V gene data show CDR1 as MNHEY and CDR2 as SVGEGT. The CDR3 here is CASSETGKGYGYTF. In nucleotides, the CDR3 is TGTGCCAGCAGTGAGACAGGGAAAGGCTATGGCTACACCTTC.

At least ten counts were recorded for this clonotype. The gene calls are TRBV10-3 and TRBJ1-5; D gene ambiguous. V was clipped by 4 bases and J by 6 bases, with 13 bases between them. The CDR3 loop spans 14 amino acids. Germline values: CDR1 ENHRY, CDR2 SYGVKD. The chain's CDR3 is CAISGGSASQPQHF. The CDR3 DNA reads TGTGCCATCAGTGGGGGTTCCGCCAGTCAGCCCCAGCATTTT.

This clonotype was seen repeatedly, ten times or more. This chain joins TRBV7-3 and TRBJ2-3, with 7 nucleotides matching TRBD2. The CDR3 is made up of 16 amino acids. The J segment lost 1 base and the V segment lost 2 bases, leaving 6 bases of the junction unmatched. From germline, CDR1 is SGHTA and CDR2 FQGTGA. CDR3 in DNA: TGTGCCAGCAGCTTAGATGGTGCGGGAGGCACAGATACGCAGTATTTT. It translates to CASSLDGAGGTDTQYF. The full variable domain, rest sourced from reference TRBV7-3 and TRBJ2-3, is GAGVSQTPSNKVTEKGKYVELRCDPISGHTALYWYRQSLGQGPEFLIYFQGTGAADDSGLPNDRFFAVRPEGSVSTLKIQRTERGDSAVYLCASSLDGAGGTDTQYFGPGTRLTVL.

V gene TRBV20-1 combines with J gene TRBJ2-5; D is unresolved. The germline CDR1 and CDR2 sequences are DFQATT and SNEGSKA (reference sequence). The CDR3 is made up of 15 amino acids. V lost 1 base and J 3 bases, leaving 15 bases between the germline ends. The CDR3 DNA reads as TGCAGTGCTAGAGGAGGTCAAACGGTTGAAGAGACCCAGTACTTC. Protein product: CSARGGQTVEETQYF.

This clonotype was recorded many times. The chain uses TRBV27 and TRBJ2-2; 8 bases are a match to TRBD2. Unmatched junction bases numbered 0, after V lost 5 bases and J lost 1 base. Germline V gene sequence: CDR1 MNHEY, CDR2 SMNVEV (reference sequence). The CDR3 contains 14 residues. CDR3 loop: CASSTSGNTGELFF. The DNA of the CDR3 is TGTGCCAGCAGTACTAGCGGGAACACCGGGGAGCTGTTTTTT.

J is TRBJ2-2 and V is TRBV7-2, with 8 nucleotides matching TRBD2. The V gene end was trimmed by 2 bases and the J gene end by 6 bases; junction bases not matched to a gene: 17. The germline gives CDR1 SGHTA, CDR2 FQGNSA. The length of the CDR3 is 19 residues. CDR3 in DNA: TGTGCCAGCAGCTTATATCGGCCCCCCTCGGGACTAGTCGCCGGGGAGCTGTTTTTT. Translated, it gives CASSLYRPPSGLVAGELFF.

Ten or more counts support this clonotype. The chain has TRBV2 and TRBJ1-1, with TRBD1 identical over 12 bases. Germline V gene data show CDR1 as SNHLY and CDR2 as FYNNEI. The J segment lost 6 bases and the V segment lost 4 bases, leaving 12 bases of the junction unmatched. The CDR3 has 17 residues. The CDR3 sequence: CASSGDRGRPLSPEAFF. CDR3 DNA: TGTGCCAGCAGTGGGGACAGGGGGCGCCCCCTGTCCCCTGAAGCTTTCTTT.

Here the CDR3 reads CASSSLMGGTYGYTF. CDR3 bases: TGTGCCAGCAGCTCTTTGATGGGGGGAACCTATGGCTACACCTTC. The chain uses TRBV13 and TRBJ1-2, with D possibly TRBD1 on 5 matching bases. CDR3 length: 15 residues. Germline CDR1 is PRHDT and CDR2 is FYEKMQ (reference sequence). V was clipped by 4 bases and J by 4 bases, with 16 bases between them.

This clonotype appeared many times. This chain uses TRBV19 with TRBJ1-3, with TRBD1 matching 10 bases. Germline assignment: CDR1 LNHDA and CDR2 SQIVND (reference sequence). V was clipped by 7 bases and J by 2 bases; unmatched bases: 5. The CDR3 covers 15 residues. CDR3: CASTIGTGAGNTIYF. For the CDR3, the DNA is TGTGCCAGTACCATCGGGACAGGGGCTGGAAACACCATATATTTT.

This clonotype was picked up many times. V usage is TRBV9 and J usage is TRBJ1-4; D gene ambiguous. This CDR3 is 13 amino acids long. V lost 7 bases to trimming and J lost 6 bases, with 13 bases between them. CDR1 SGDLS and CDR2 YYNGEE come from the germline V gene. Written as DNA, the CDR3 is TGTGCCAGCCGCCGGGATCCCGATGAAAAACTGTTTTTT. Protein product: CASRRDPDEKLFF.

This clonotype has a count of ten or more. The limits of the CDR3 on the DNA are not certain, so only TCRdb's listed CDR3 is given. The J gene is TRBJ2-5, the V gene TRBV12-3 or TRBV12-4; the D segment call TRBD1 is taken from the table without a DNA check. Ends included, the CDR3 has 16 residues. CDR3 sequence reads: CASSSSGTGRVKTQYF.

This clonotype came up many times. The rearrangement links TRBV7-3 to TRBJ2-7; 7 bases align to TRBD1. This CDR3 contains 15 residues. CDR1 SGHTA and CDR2 FQGTGA come from the germline V gene. The J segment lost 6 bases and the V segment lost 1 base, leaving 9 bases of the junction unmatched. CDR3 sequence: CASSLSPGQASEQYF. The CDR3, as DNA: TGTGCCAGCAGCTTAAGTCCTGGACAGGCTAGCGAGCAGTACTTC.

This clonotype turned up a few times. The V gene is TRBV29-1, the J gene TRBJ2-2, with 7 bases identical to TRBD2. Germline V lookup: CDR1 SQVTM, CDR2 ANQGSEA. The CDR3 covers 13 residues. V lost 7 bases, J lost 6 bases, and 8 bases stayed unmatched. CDR3 in amino acids: CSGPRAGSGELFF. In DNA form, the CDR3 reads TGCAGCGGGCCCCGAGCGGGATCCGGGGAGCTGTTTTTT.

The chain joins TRBV4-1 to TRBJ1-2; no definite D call. The germline V gene has CDR1 MGHRA and CDR2 YSYEKL. This CDR3 region has 14 residues. The V end was cut by 1 base, the J end by 5 bases, with 11 bases between. The CDR3 spells CASSQVTGPYGYTF. Here the CDR3 DNA reads TGCGCCAGCAGCCAAGTAACCGGGCCTTATGGCTACACCTTC.